One and the same sample provided the 5 T cell receptor beta chains below, sequenced in a study of cytomegalovirus exposure and HLA in healthy donors. The assay was immunoSEQ multiplex PCR, and TCRdb's table has in-frame clones only and misses some. The sample carries about 120,000 clones, 95% to 97% recorded once. Material for sequencing was PBMCs. The receptors here all came from a man aged 18 to 30 in good health and CMV-seronegative.

The genes are TRBV9 and TRBJ2-7; D possibly corresponds to TRBD2 (5 bases). CDR1 SGDLS and CDR2 YYNGEE come from the germline V gene. Trimming removed 0 bases at V and 3 bases at J, with 7 bases between. The CDR3 extends over 13 amino acids. This chain's CDR3 is CASSVEEDYEQYF. The CDR3 DNA sequence: TGTGCCAGCAGCGTAGAGGAGGACTACGAGCAGTACTTC.

CDR3 protein: CASSLTGLVYEQYF. In nucleotides, the CDR3 is TGTGCCAGCAGTTTAACAGGCCTGGTCTACGAGCAGTACTTC. The genes are TRBV27 and TRBJ2-7; D may be TRBD1 (5 bases). CDR1 is MNHEY, CDR2 SMNVEV, per germline (reference sequence). The V and J ends lost 2 bases and 3 bases respectively, with 11 bases between them. This CDR3 spans 14 amino acids.

The rearrangement uses TRBV4-3 and TRBJ1-5; TRBD1 matches at 7 bases. With V trimmed by 0 bases and J by 7 bases, 6 bases remained unmatched. The CDR3 totals 15 residues. Germline V CDR1 and CDR2: LGHNA, YSLEER. The CDR3 DNA reads TGCGCCAGCAGCCAAGATGAGGGGGCTAGCCAGCCCCAGCATTTT. Protein product: CASSQDEGASQPQHF.

This chain uses TRBV28 with TRBJ1-1; the D is unclear. The V and J ends lost 5 bases and 3 bases respectively, with 7 bases between them. Germline V gene sequence: CDR1 MDHEN, CDR2 SYDVKM. The CDR3 contains 12 residues. CDR3 loop: CASSLLDTEAFF. The CDR3 DNA reads TGTGCCAGCAGTCTACTGGACACTGAAGCTTTCTTT.

The chain is built from TRBV25-1 and TRBJ1-2; tentative D call: TRBD1 (5 bases). The CDR3 is 13 residues long. Germline CDR1 and CDR2: MGHDK and SYGVNS. The V end lost 4 bases, the J end lost 8 bases, and 14 bases lay between the germline ends. The CDR3 loop is CASSAGQPRGYTF. The CDR3 nucleotides are TGTGCCAGCAGTGCCGGACAACCCCGGGGCTACACCTTC.